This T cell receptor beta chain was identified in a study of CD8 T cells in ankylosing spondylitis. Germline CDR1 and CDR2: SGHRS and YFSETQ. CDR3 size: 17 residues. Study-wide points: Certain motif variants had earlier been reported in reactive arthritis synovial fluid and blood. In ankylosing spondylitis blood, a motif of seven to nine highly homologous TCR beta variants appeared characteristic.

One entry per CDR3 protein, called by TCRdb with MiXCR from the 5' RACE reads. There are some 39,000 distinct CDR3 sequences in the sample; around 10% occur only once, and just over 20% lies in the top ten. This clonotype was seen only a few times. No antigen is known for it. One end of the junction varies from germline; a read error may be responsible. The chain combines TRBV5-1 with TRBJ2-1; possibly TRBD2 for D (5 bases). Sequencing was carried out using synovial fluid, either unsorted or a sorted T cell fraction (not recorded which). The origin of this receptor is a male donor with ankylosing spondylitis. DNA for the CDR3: TGCGCCAGCAGCTGGACTGGTCTAGCATCCTCCCACAATGAGCAGTTCTTC. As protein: CASSWTGLASSHNEQFF. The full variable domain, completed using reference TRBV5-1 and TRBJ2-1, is KAGVTQTPRYLIKTRGQQVTLSCSPISGHRSVSWYQQTPGQGLQFLFEYFSETQRNKGNFPGRFSGRQFSNSRSEMNVSTLELGDSALYLCASSWTGLASSHNEQFFGPGTRLTVL.